Listed below are T cell receptor beta chains from one sample, sequenced in a study of blood T cells in healthy people across ages. MiXCR was run by TCRdb on the 5' RACE reads, yielding one entry per CDR3 protein. This table has about 970,000 distinct CDR3 sequences, roughly 51% appearing once. What was sequenced was blood. All receptors come from a woman aged 60 to 75 in good health. Both conserved end residues are part of each CDR3. A D gene is named only where the DNA matches it firmly. Only part of the rows carry a size: once, few, many, or a class if the clone is expanded.

V: TRBV4-1; size: .; J: TRBJ1-2; D: .; CDR3: CASSQEVRGAYGYTF; DNA: TGCGCCAGCAGCCAAGAGGTCCGTGGAGCTTATGGCTACACCTTC
V: TRBV29-1; size: once; J: TRBJ2-1; D: .; CDR3: CSGEFTFNEQFF; DNA: TGCAGCGGTGAGTTTACTTTCAATGAGCAGTTCTTC
V: TRBV7-3; size: .; J: TRBJ2-1; D: TRBD2; CDR3: CASSLTSGRLYEQFF; DNA: TGTGCCAGCAGCCTCACTAGCGGGAGGCTCTATGAGCAGTTCTTC
V: TRBV3-1; size: .; J: TRBJ2-5; D: TRBD1; CDR3: CASSHGTGKETQYF; DNA: TGTGCCAGCAGCCACGGGACAGGGAAAGAGACCCAGTACTTC
V: TRBV4-1; size: .; J: TRBJ2-7; D: .; CDR3: CASRYQGINSYEQYF; DNA: TGCGCCAGCAGATACCAAGGAATAAACTCCTACGAGCAGTACTTC
V: TRBV4-3; size: .; J: TRBJ1-2; D: .; CDR3: CASSPGAGHLSGGYTF; DNA: TGCGCCAGCAGCCCGGGCGCAGGACACTTATCCGGTGGCTACACCTTC
V: TRBV20-1; size: .; J: TRBJ2-7; D: TRBD1; CDR3: CSATRDRPYEQYF; DNA: TGCAGTGCCACACGGGACAGACCCTACGAGCAGTACTTC
V: TRBV28; size: .; J: TRBJ2-3; D: .; CDR3: CASSAHGTGGDTQYF; DNA: TGTGCCAGCAGTGCCCATGGGACTGGTGGGGATACGCAGTATTTT
V: TRBV15; size: once; J: TRBJ2-7; D: TRBD2; CDR3: CATSSGLAYYEQYF; DNA: TGTGCCACCAGCAGTGGACTAGCGTACTACGAGCAGTACTTC
V: TRBV27; size: few; J: TRBJ1-5; D: TRBD1; CDR3: CATGEGAKPQHF; DNA: TGTGCCACCGGGGAGGGGGCGAAGCCCCAGCATTTT
V: TRBV27; size: few; J: TRBJ2-1; D: .; CDR3: CASRPAGGVNEQFF; DNA: TGTGCCAGCAGACCCGCTGGGGGAGTCAATGAGCAGTTCTTC
V: TRBV2; size: .; J: TRBJ2-5; D: .; CDR3: CASSDDQGTQYF; DNA: TGTGCCAGCAGCGATGACCAAGGGACCCAGTACTTC
V: TRBV20-1; size: few; J: TRBJ2-1; D: .; CDR3: CSARPISGGTYNEQFF; DNA: TGCAGTGCTAGACCAATTAGCGGCGGAACCTACAATGAGCAGTTCTTC
V: TRBV6-6; size: .; J: TRBJ2-7; D: TRBD2; CDR3: CASSYSGDYGYEQYF; DNA: TGTGCCAGCAGTTACTCGGGGGACTACGGATACGAGCAGTACTTC
V: TRBV24-1; size: .; J: TRBJ2-3; D: TRBD1; CDR3: CATNDRDTDTQYF; DNA: TGTGCCACCAACGACAGGGACACAGATACGCAGTATTTT
V: TRBV6-2/TRBV6-3; size: .; J: TRBJ1-5; D: .; CDR3: CASSYGRTGLGNQPQHF; DNA: TGTGCCAGCAGTTACGGCCGTACAGGGTTGGGCAATCAGCCCCAGCATTTT
V: TRBV24-1; size: few; J: TRBJ2-5; D: .; CDR3: CATSDAATQETQYF; DNA: TGTGCCACCAGTGATGCCGCGACACAAGAGACCCAGTACTTC
V: TRBV4-3; size: .; J: TRBJ2-1; D: .; CDR3: CASSQAENPYNEQFF; DNA: TGCGCCAGCAGCCAAGCGGAGAACCCCTACAATGAGCAGTTCTTC
V: TRBV7-9; size: .; J: TRBJ2-1; D: .; CDR3: CASSPPRSEQFF; DNA: TGTGCCAGCAGCCCCCCGAGGAGTGAGCAGTTCTTC
V: TRBV4-1; size: .; J: TRBJ2-3; D: .; CDR3: CASSQGISGISTDTQYF; DNA: TGCGCCAGCAGCCAAGGTATTAGCGGTATTAGCACAGATACGCAGTATTTT
V: TRBV7-3; size: .; J: TRBJ2-7; D: TRBD1; CDR3: CASSGQGNRRDEQYF; DNA: TGTGCCAGCAGCGGACAGGGGAATCGTAGAGACGAGCAGTACTTC
V: TRBV5-1; size: .; J: TRBJ1-6; D: TRBD1; CDR3: CASSSTGTAYNSPLHF; DNA: TGCGCCAGCAGCTCCACCGGGACAGCTTATAATTCACCCCTCCACTTT
V: TRBV12-3/TRBV12-4; size: .; J: TRBJ1-5; D: TRBD1; CDR3: CASSSKNRGIPHNQPQHF; DNA: TGTGCCAGCAGTAGTAAGAACAGGGGAATTCCCCACAATCAGCCCCAGCATTTT
V: TRBV7-2; size: .; J: TRBJ2-3; D: .; CDR3: CATTGDTQYF; DNA: TGTGCCACAACGGGTGATACGCAGTATTTT
V: TRBV29-1; size: many; J: TRBJ2-5; D: .; CDR3: CSVGGNAQETQYF; DNA: TGCAGCGTTGGGGGGAACGCCCAAGAGACCCAGTACTTC
V: TRBV18; size: .; J: TRBJ2-3; D: TRBD1; CDR3: CASSPGQDPAIDTQYF; DNA: TGTGCCAGCTCACCTGGACAGGACCCGGCGATAGATACGCAGTATTTT
V: TRBV6-2/TRBV6-3; size: .; J: TRBJ2-3; D: .; CDR3: CASSYATIADTQYF; DNA: TGTGCCAGCAGTTATGCGACTATCGCGGATACGCAGTATTTT
V: TRBV7-6; size: .; J: TRBJ2-7; D: TRBD2; CDR3: CASSLGPAGEVPYEQYF; DNA: TGTGCCAGCAGCTTAGGGCCAGCGGGAGAAGTCCCCTACGAGCAGTACTTC
V: TRBV5-1; size: many; J: TRBJ2-3; D: .; CDR3: CASSTGTDTQYF; DNA: TGCGCCAGCAGCACAGGGACAGATACGCAGTATTTT
V: TRBV20-1; size: few; J: TRBJ2-5; D: .; CDR3: CSARDIRTAQETQYF; DNA: TGCAGTGCTAGAGATATTCGGACAGCCCAAGAGACCCAGTACTTC
V: TRBV12-3/TRBV12-4; size: many; J: TRBJ2-1; D: .; CDR3: CASSPFSLNEQFF; DNA: TGTGCCAGCAGTCCGTTTTCTCTGAATGAGCAGTTCTTC
V: TRBV20-1; size: once; J: TRBJ2-5; D: .; CDR3: CSVRPGTQETQYF; DNA: TGCAGTGTCCGCCCCGGGACACAAGAGACCCAGTACTTC
V: TRBV25-1; size: few; J: TRBJ2-3; D: TRBD2; CDR3: CASSDQREGTDTQYF; DNA: TGTGCCAGCAGTGACCAGCGGGAGGGCACAGATACGCAGTATTTT
V: TRBV4-1; size: few; J: TRBJ2-7; D: .; CDR3: CASSRLGEQEQYF; DNA: TGCGCCAGCAGCCGCCTGGGAGAGCAAGAGCAGTACTTC
V: TRBV7-2; size: .; J: TRBJ1-1; D: .; CDR3: CASSYHYDRMNTEAFF; DNA: TGTGCCAGCAGTTACCATTACGACAGGATGAACACTGAAGCTTTCTTT
V: TRBV15; size: .; J: TRBJ2-3; D: .; CDR3: CAPSRDAPDTQYF; DNA: TGTGCCCCCAGCAGAGATGCGCCGGATACGCAGTATTTT
V: TRBV9; size: .; J: TRBJ2-3; D: .; CDR3: CASNVPGAVADTQYF; DNA: TGTGCCAGCAATGTACCGGGGGCTGTTGCAGATACGCAGTATTTT
V: TRBV20-1; size: few; J: TRBJ2-7; D: .; CDR3: CSARDLYGVPYEQYF; DNA: TGCAGTGCTAGAGATCTATATGGGGTCCCCTACGAGCAGTACTTC
V: TRBV7-2; size: .; J: TRBJ2-6; D: .; CDR3: CASSLRRTGSGANVLTF; DNA: TGTGCCAGCAGCTTACGCAGGACTGGCTCTGGGGCCAACGTCCTGACTTTC
V: TRBV4-2; size: few; J: TRBJ2-1; D: TRBD2; CDR3: CASSQLGTSSYNEQFF; DNA: TGTGCCAGCAGCCAATTAGGGACTAGCTCCTACAATGAGCAGTTCTTC
V: TRBV10-3; size: .; J: TRBJ2-1; D: TRBD2; CDR3: CAISESVLGEASGSRNEQFF; DNA: TGTGCCATCAGTGAGTCTGTGTTGGGGGAAGCTAGCGGGAGTAGAAATGAGCAGTTCTTC
V: TRBV27; size: few; J: TRBJ2-2; D: .; CDR3: CASRSLGANGELFF; DNA: TGTGCCAGCCGGAGTCTTGGGGCGAACGGGGAGCTGTTTTTT
V: TRBV5-5; size: .; J: TRBJ1-6; D: TRBD1; CDR3: CASSSGQAGSLLHF; DNA: TGTGCCAGCAGCTCGGGACAGGCTGGTTCACTCCTCCACTTT
V: TRBV30; size: .; J: TRBJ1-4; D: .; CDR3: CAWSVGIGDEKLFF; DNA: TGTGCCTGGAGTGTGGGAATCGGCGATGAAAAACTGTTTTTT
V: TRBV20-1; size: .; J: TRBJ2-1; D: .; CDR3: CSAIKLGEQFF; DNA: TGCAGTGCCATTAAACTAGGGGAGCAGTTCTTC
V: TRBV4-3; size: .; J: TRBJ1-1; D: .; CDR3: CASSQGIQGMNTEAFF; DNA: TGCGCCAGCAGCCAAGGGATCCAAGGTATGAACACTGAAGCTTTCTTT
V: TRBV29-1; size: .; J: TRBJ2-7; D: .; CDR3: CSVATTNGNEQYF; DNA: TGCAGCGTTGCTACCACTAATGGCAATGAGCAGTACTTC
V: TRBV12-3/TRBV12-4; size: .; J: TRBJ1-1; D: TRBD1; CDR3: CASSRGQNTKAFF; DNA: TGTGCCAGCAGCAGGGGGCAGAACACTAAAGCTTTCTTT